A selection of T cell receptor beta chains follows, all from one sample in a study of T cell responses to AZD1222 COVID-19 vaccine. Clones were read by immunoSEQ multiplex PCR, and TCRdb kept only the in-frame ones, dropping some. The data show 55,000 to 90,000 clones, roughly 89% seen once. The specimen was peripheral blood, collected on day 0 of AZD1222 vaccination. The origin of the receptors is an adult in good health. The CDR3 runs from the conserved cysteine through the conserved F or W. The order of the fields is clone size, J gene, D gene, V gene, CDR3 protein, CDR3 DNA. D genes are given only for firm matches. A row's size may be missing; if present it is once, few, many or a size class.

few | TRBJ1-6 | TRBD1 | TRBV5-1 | CASSVGQGNSPLHF | TGCGCCAGCAGCGTCGGACAGGGTAATTCACCCCTCCACTTT
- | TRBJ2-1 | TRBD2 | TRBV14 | CASSPTSGVYNEQFF | TGTGCCAGCAGCCCGACTAGCGGGGTATACAATGAGCAGTTCTTC
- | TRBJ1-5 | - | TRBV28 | CASSLTGTRGQPQHF | TGTGCCAGCAGTTTAACGGGGACTCGTGGTCAGCCCCAGCATTTT
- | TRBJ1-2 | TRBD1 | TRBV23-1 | CASSLSPTGNNGYTF | TGCGCCAGCAGTCTCTCCCCGACAGGGAATAACGGCTACACCTTC
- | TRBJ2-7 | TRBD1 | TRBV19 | CASSRGQYEQYF | TGTGCCAGTAGTAGGGGACAGTACGAGCAGTACTTC
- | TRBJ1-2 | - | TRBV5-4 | CASSLGVSGFYGYTF | TGTGCCAGCAGCTTGGGGGTCTCAGGGTTCTATGGCTACACCTTC
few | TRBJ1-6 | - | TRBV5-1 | CASSLVTLRLGNSPLHF | TGCGCCAGCAGCTTGGTGACACTGCGGTTGGGTAATTCACCCCTCCACTTT
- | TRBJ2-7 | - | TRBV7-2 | CASSLEFLGAYEQYF | TGTGCCAGCAGCTTAGAATTTCTTGGTGCGTACGAGCAGTACTTC
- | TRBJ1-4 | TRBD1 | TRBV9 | CASSVGRDRGVIDATNEKLFF | TGTGCCAGCAGCGTAGGTCGGGACAGGGGAGTGATTGACGCAACTAATGAAAAACTGTTTTTT
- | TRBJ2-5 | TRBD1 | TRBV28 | CATDRQGSWVRVERQETQYF | TGTGCCACTGATCGACAGGGTTCTTGGGTGAGGGTAGAGAGGCAAGAGACCCAGTACTTC
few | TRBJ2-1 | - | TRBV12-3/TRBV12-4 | CASSLTDEQFF | TGTGCCAGCAGTTTGACCGATGAGCAGTTCTTC
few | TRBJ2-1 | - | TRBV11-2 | CASSLAVGANSYNEQFF | TGTGCCAGCAGCTTAGCTGTGGGGGCAAACTCCTACAATGAGCAGTTCTTC
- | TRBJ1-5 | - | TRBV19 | CASSVGSGQPQHF | TGTGCCAGTAGTGTCGGATCGGGGCAGCCCCAGCATTTT
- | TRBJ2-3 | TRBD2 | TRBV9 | CASSGWVGTSPLF | TGTGCCAGCAGCGGATGGGTCGGGACTAGCCCCCTTTTT
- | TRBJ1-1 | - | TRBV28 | CASSLPTPGRLWAFF | TGTGCCAGCAGTTTACCCACCCCAGGGAGGTTGTGGGCTTTCTTT
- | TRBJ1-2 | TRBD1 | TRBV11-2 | CASSMDREGGYTF | TGTGCCAGCAGCATGGACAGGGAGGGCGGCTACACCTTC
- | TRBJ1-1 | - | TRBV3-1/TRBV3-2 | CASSSFSGTEAFF | TGTGCCAGCAGTAGTTTTTCGGGCACTGAAGCTTTCTTT
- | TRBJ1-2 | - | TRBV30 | CAWSVVVAAYRGYTF | TGTGCCTGGAGTGTAGTAGTGGCGGCTTATCGGGGCTACACCTTC
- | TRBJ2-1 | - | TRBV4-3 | CASSQEEGIHSYNEQFF | TGCGCCAGCAGCCAAGAGGAGGGAATTCATTCCTACAATGAGCAGTTCTTC
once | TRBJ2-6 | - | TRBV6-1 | CASSEFSLGGANVLTF | TGTGCCAGCAGTGAATTTAGTCTAGGAGGGGCCAACGTCCTGACTTTC
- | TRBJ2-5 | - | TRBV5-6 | CASSLEQGGIKYF | TGTGCCAGCAGCTTGGAACAGGGGGGGATTAAGTACTTC
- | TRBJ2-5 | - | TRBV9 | CASSVQPQGKETQYF | TGTGCCAGCAGCGTACAACCTCAGGGAAAAGAGACCCAGTACTTC
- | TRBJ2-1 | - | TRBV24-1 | CATSYGGGTNEQFF | TGTGCCACCTCTTACGGGGGTGGTACGAATGAGCAGTTCTTC
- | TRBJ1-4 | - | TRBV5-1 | CASSLEGNRQYGKLFF | TGCGCCAGCAGCTTGGAAGGTAACAGACAGTATGGAAAACTGTTTTTT
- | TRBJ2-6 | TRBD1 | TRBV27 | CASSLWGQAGANVLTF | TGTGCCAGCAGTTTATGGGGACAGGCTGGGGCCAACGTCCTGACTTTC
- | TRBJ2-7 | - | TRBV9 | CASSGRLDEQYF | TGTGCCAGCAGCGGTCGACTCGACGAGCAGTACTTC
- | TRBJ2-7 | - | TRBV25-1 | CASSESNRGYEQYF | TGTGCCAGCAGTGAATCTAATCGGGGATACGAGCAGTACTTC
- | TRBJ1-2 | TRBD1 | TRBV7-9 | CASSLGGTVYGYTF | TGTGCCAGCAGCTTAGGTGGGACAGTCTATGGCTACACCTTC
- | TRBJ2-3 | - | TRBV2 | CASSETPRTDTQYF | TGTGCCAGCAGCGAAACTCCTCGCACAGATACGCAGTATTTT
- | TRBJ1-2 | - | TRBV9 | CASSVESAGNYGYTF | TGTGCCAGCAGCGTAGAGTCAGCAGGGAACTATGGCTACACCTTC
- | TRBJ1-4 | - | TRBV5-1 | CASSPTEQREKLFF | TGCGCCAGCAGCCCGACAGAACAACGTGAAAAACTGTTTTTT